This T cell receptor beta chain was recorded in a study of shared clonotypes between healthy human individuals. Germline values: CDR1 SGHNT, CDR2 YENEEA. CDR3 length: 14 amino acids. Deletions cut 5 bases from V and 0 bases from J, with 10 bases between. Concerning this clone itself: No antigen is known for it.

Overall study findings and caveats: Rarefaction showed sorted-subset sequencing was incomplete despite large depth.

Division of CD4+ cells produced a CD45RA+ naive subset and a CD45RA-negative memory subset. TCRdb's copy holds only in-frame clones and misses some; the assay was immunoSEQ multiplex PCR. The table has 2 million to 2.5 million clones, approximately 94% seen once; the top ten hold over 0.1%. This receptor was obtained from a man aged 18 to 30 in good health. The specimen sequenced was naive CD4+ T cells sorted from blood. As for subset: CD45RA+ positively selected. The chain carries TRBV11-3 and TRBJ1-1; perhaps TRBD1 as D (6 bases). In DNA form, the CDR3 reads TGTGCCAGCAGCAGACAGGTAATGAACACTGAAGCTTTCTTT. It is translated as CASSRQVMNTEAFF.